These T cell receptor beta chains were read from a single sample in a study of T cell responses to AZD1222 COVID-19 vaccine. Profiled with immunoSEQ multiplex PCR; TCRdb holds only in-frame clones, not every one. Of roughly 190,000 clones detected, over 90% appear once; the ten largest clones hold around 4%. Sequenced here: peripheral blood, sampled on day 0 of AZD1222 vaccination. Receptors were obtained from an adult in good health. Both conserved end residues are part of each CDR3. The D gene is left open where the match is weak.

DNA,CDR3,V,D,J
TGTGCCAGCAGCTTAGGTTCTTCGGGTTGGCCCCAGCATTTT,CASSLGSSGWPQHF,TRBV11-2,NA,TRBJ1-5
TGTGCCAGCAGCACGACAGGGAATTCGAATGGCTACACCTTC,CASSTTGNSNGYTF,TRBV27,TRBD1,TRBJ1-2
TGTGCCAGCAGCCGACAGGGGATGAACACTGAAGCTTTCTTT,CASSRQGMNTEAFF,TRBV13,TRBD1,TRBJ1-1
TGTGCCAGCAGCCACAGGGGCTCCTACAATGAGCAGTTCTTC,CASSHRGSYNEQFF,TRBV25-1,TRBD1,TRBJ2-1
TGTGCCAGCAGCCCCCGGGGACAGGCGAACTCCTACGAGCAGTACTTC,CASSPRGQANSYEQYF,TRBV13,TRBD1,TRBJ2-7
TGTGCCAGCAGTTTCTCCGGGACAGACAATTCACCCCTCCACTTT,CASSFSGTDNSPLHF,TRBV6-5,TRBD1,TRBJ1-6
TGTGCCAGCAGTCCTCCAGGCGTCCCTAGCAATGAGCAGTTCTTC,CASSPPGVPSNEQFF,TRBV27,NA,TRBJ2-1
TGTGCCAGCAGCCAGGACAGACTGAACACCGGGGAGCTGTTTTTT,CASSQDRLNTGELFF,TRBV4-2,NA,TRBJ2-2
TGCGCCAGCAGCTTTGGAGGGACAGGGGATTACGGTGAAGCTTTCTTT,CASSFGGTGDYGEAFF,TRBV5-1,TRBD1,TRBJ1-1
TGTGCCAGTCGGGGAGGGCGAATTAACTATGGCTACACCTTC,CASRGGRINYGYTF,TRBV19,NA,TRBJ1-2